Listed below are T cell receptor beta chains from one sample, sequenced in a study of blood T cell repertoires in COVID-19. Libraries were prepared by immunoSEQ multiplex PCR; TCRdb keeps only in-frame clonotypes and omits some of them. This table holds about 210,000 clones, around 87% found once. The sample was PBMCs or T cells enriched from blood (not recorded which). The receptors come from a man aged 30 to 45 in a cohort exposed to, infected with or recovered from COVID-19 (not recorded which). Each CDR3 is given with its conserved first and last residue. Each record gives: V gene, D gene, clone size, J gene, CDR3 protein, CDR3 DNA. The D gene is left open where the match is weak. The size of a clone is reported for some rows only, either as once, few or many, or as a class for expanded clones.

v_call: TRBV6-6; d_call: -; clone_size: -; j_call: TRBJ1-1; cdr3_aa: CASSYSQSAEAFF; cdr3_nt: TGTGCCAGCAGTTACTCACAGTCGGCTGAAGCTTTCTTT
v_call: TRBV7-9; d_call: TRBD2; clone_size: -; j_call: TRBJ2-1; cdr3_aa: CASSVGTSDYNEQFF; cdr3_nt: TGTGCCAGCAGCGTCGGGACTAGCGATTACAATGAGCAGTTCTTC
v_call: TRBV11-3; d_call: TRBD1; clone_size: -; j_call: TRBJ2-1; cdr3_aa: CASSGETGGADNEQFF; cdr3_nt: TGTGCCAGCAGCGGTGAAACAGGGGGCGCGGACAATGAGCAGTTCTTC
v_call: TRBV18; d_call: -; clone_size: -; j_call: TRBJ2-1; cdr3_aa: CASSPRSPKPSSYNEQFF; cdr3_nt: TGTGCCAGCTCTCCCAGGTCCCCAAAACCGAGCTCCTACAATGAGCAGTTCTTC
v_call: TRBV2; d_call: TRBD2; clone_size: -; j_call: TRBJ2-1; cdr3_aa: CASSDPSGNPSSYNEQFF; cdr3_nt: TGTGCCAGCAGTGACCCTAGCGGGAACCCTAGCTCCTACAATGAGCAGTTCTTC
v_call: TRBV27; d_call: TRBD2; clone_size: -; j_call: TRBJ2-2; cdr3_aa: CASSSSTSSGELFF; cdr3_nt: TGTGCCAGCAGTTCGTCGACTAGCTCCGGGGAGCTGTTTTTT
v_call: TRBV5-1; d_call: -; clone_size: -; j_call: TRBJ1-5; cdr3_aa: CASSSGQYSNQPQHF; cdr3_nt: TGCGCCAGCAGCTCCGGACAGTATAGCAATCAGCCCCAGCATTTT
v_call: TRBV9; d_call: TRBD1; clone_size: few; j_call: TRBJ1-1; cdr3_aa: CASSPGQGSLTEAFF; cdr3_nt: TGTGCCAGCAGTCCGGGACAGGGAAGTTTAACTGAAGCTTTCTTT
v_call: TRBV27; d_call: TRBD1; clone_size: few; j_call: TRBJ2-1; cdr3_aa: CASSEPTGSKEQFF; cdr3_nt: TGTGCCAGCAGTGAGCCGACAGGGTCCAAAGAGCAGTTCTTC
v_call: TRBV2; d_call: TRBD1; clone_size: few; j_call: TRBJ2-3; cdr3_aa: CASSEVPGQGTDTQYF; cdr3_nt: TGTGCCAGCAGTGAGGTCCCGGGACAGGGAACAGATACGCAGTATTTT
v_call: TRBV14; d_call: TRBD2; clone_size: -; j_call: TRBJ2-1; cdr3_aa: CASSQGLAGGGEQFF; cdr3_nt: TGTGCCAGCAGCCAAGGACTAGCGGGAGGAGGGGAGCAGTTCTTC
v_call: TRBV10-2; d_call: -; clone_size: -; j_call: TRBJ2-7; cdr3_aa: CASSEPRDSWRPYEQYF; cdr3_nt: TGCGCCAGCAGTGAGCCAAGGGACTCGTGGCGACCCTACGAGCAGTACTTC
v_call: TRBV27; d_call: TRBD1; clone_size: -; j_call: TRBJ1-2; cdr3_aa: CASSELGQGTYGYTF; cdr3_nt: TGTGCCAGCAGTGAGTTGGGACAGGGGACCTATGGCTACACCTTC
v_call: TRBV3-1/TRBV3-2; d_call: TRBD1; clone_size: few; j_call: TRBJ1-1; cdr3_aa: CASSPQTGGTEAFF; cdr3_nt: TGTGCCAGCAGCCCGCAAACAGGGGGCACTGAAGCTTTCTTT
v_call: TRBV28; d_call: TRBD1; clone_size: -; j_call: TRBJ1-1; cdr3_aa: CASREAGTGYQMGNTEAFF; cdr3_nt: TGTGCCAGCAGAGAAGCCGGGACAGGTTATCAAATGGGGAACACTGAAGCTTTCTTT
v_call: TRBV3-1/TRBV3-2; d_call: -; clone_size: -; j_call: TRBJ1-2; cdr3_aa: CASSRGRPYGYTF; cdr3_nt: TGTGCCAGCAGCCGCGGTCGACCTTATGGCTACACCTTC
v_call: TRBV2; d_call: -; clone_size: few; j_call: TRBJ2-1; cdr3_aa: CASSEARVGLGNYNEQFF; cdr3_nt: TGTGCCAGCAGTGAAGCGCGGGTTGGCTTGGGTAACTACAATGAGCAGTTCTTC
v_call: TRBV6-2/TRBV6-3; d_call: TRBD1; clone_size: -; j_call: TRBJ1-5; cdr3_aa: CASSSGQGHNQPQHF; cdr3_nt: TGTGCCAGCAGCTCCGGACAGGGTCACAATCAGCCCCAGCATTTT
v_call: TRBV7-6; d_call: -; clone_size: -; j_call: TRBJ1-6; cdr3_aa: CASSLYTQNNSPLHF; cdr3_nt: TGTGCCAGCAGCTTATATACACAGAACAATTCACCCCTCCACTTT
v_call: TRBV5-1; d_call: TRBD1; clone_size: -; j_call: TRBJ2-2; cdr3_aa: CASSLDRANTGELFF; cdr3_nt: TGCGCCAGCAGCCTCGACAGGGCGAACACCGGGGAGCTGTTTTTT
v_call: TRBV28; d_call: -; clone_size: once; j_call: TRBJ2-1; cdr3_aa: CASSLGLENEQFF; cdr3_nt: TGTGCCAGCAGTCTGGGACTGGAAAATGAGCAGTTCTTC
v_call: TRBV7-2; d_call: -; clone_size: -; j_call: TRBJ1-3; cdr3_aa: CASSSWEGAGNTIYF; cdr3_nt: TGTGCCAGCAGCTCATGGGAGGGGGCTGGAAACACCATATATTTT
v_call: TRBV3-1/TRBV3-2; d_call: -; clone_size: -; j_call: TRBJ2-5; cdr3_aa: CASSQDASRRETQYF; cdr3_nt: TGTGCCAGCAGCCAAGATGCTTCGCGGCGAGAGACCCAGTACTTC
v_call: TRBV6-1; d_call: -; clone_size: -; j_call: TRBJ1-5; cdr3_aa: CASSESLRGPNQPQHF; cdr3_nt: TGTGCCAGCAGTGAATCCCTCAGGGGACCCAATCAGCCCCAGCATTTT
v_call: TRBV11-2; d_call: TRBD2; clone_size: -; j_call: TRBJ2-5; cdr3_aa: CASSLEAGGPETQYF; cdr3_nt: TGTGCCAGCAGCTTAGAAGCGGGAGGGCCGGAGACCCAGTACTTC
v_call: TRBV27; d_call: -; clone_size: once; j_call: TRBJ2-1; cdr3_aa: CASSFSGHNEQFF; cdr3_nt: TGTGCCAGCAGTTTTAGCGGACACAATGAGCAGTTCTTC
v_call: TRBV11-2; d_call: -; clone_size: -; j_call: TRBJ1-2; cdr3_aa: CASSFGMTDYGYTF; cdr3_nt: TGTGCCAGCAGCTTCGGCATGACTGACTATGGCTACACCTTC
v_call: TRBV7-8; d_call: TRBD1; clone_size: -; j_call: TRBJ1-6; cdr3_aa: CASSLDPIQGAGGEGSPLHF; cdr3_nt: TGTGCCAGCAGCTTAGACCCAATACAGGGGGCGGGCGGAGAGGGTTCACCCCTCCACTTT
v_call: TRBV7-8; d_call: TRBD2; clone_size: -; j_call: TRBJ2-7; cdr3_aa: CASSLLAGAEQYF; cdr3_nt: TGTGCCAGCAGCTTATTAGCGGGGGCCGAGCAGTACTTC
v_call: TRBV5-1; d_call: TRBD1; clone_size: few; j_call: TRBJ2-3; cdr3_aa: CASSLRGGVRTDTQYF; cdr3_nt: TGCGCCAGCAGCTTGAGAGGGGGCGTAAGGACAGATACGCAGTATTTT
v_call: TRBV2; d_call: -; clone_size: -; j_call: TRBJ2-7; cdr3_aa: CAGRTGTYEQYF; cdr3_nt: TGTGCCGGGAGGACGGGTACCTACGAGCAGTACTTC
v_call: TRBV2; d_call: -; clone_size: -; j_call: TRBJ2-6; cdr3_aa: CASTPRQFSGANVLTF; cdr3_nt: TGTGCCAGCACCCCAAGACAGTTCTCTGGGGCCAACGTCCTGACTTTC
v_call: TRBV28; d_call: TRBD1; clone_size: -; j_call: TRBJ1-4; cdr3_aa: CATEGQINEKLFF; cdr3_nt: TGTGCCACCGAGGGACAGATTAATGAAAAACTGTTTTTT
v_call: TRBV5-1; d_call: TRBD2; clone_size: -; j_call: TRBJ2-1; cdr3_aa: CASSGGDEQFF; cdr3_nt: TGCGCCAGCAGCGGGGGGGATGAGCAGTTCTTC
v_call: TRBV7-3; d_call: -; clone_size: -; j_call: TRBJ2-1; cdr3_aa: CASSLDRRTGNEQFF; cdr3_nt: TGTGCCAGCAGCTTAGATAGGAGGACGGGCAATGAGCAGTTCTTC
v_call: TRBV27; d_call: -; clone_size: -; j_call: TRBJ2-7; cdr3_aa: CASSLSRVAGEQYF; cdr3_nt: TGTGCCAGCAGTTTATCGAGGGTAGCAGGCGAGCAGTACTTC
v_call: TRBV28; d_call: -; clone_size: -; j_call: TRBJ2-2; cdr3_aa: CASSLLLQGAGELFF; cdr3_nt: TGTGCCAGCAGTTTGCTACTACAGGGCGCCGGGGAGCTGTTTTTT
v_call: TRBV24-1; d_call: TRBD1; clone_size: -; j_call: TRBJ1-2; cdr3_aa: CATSDRGTGGDGYTF; cdr3_nt: TGTGCCACCAGTGACCGGGGGACAGGGGGCGATGGCTACACCTTC
v_call: TRBV3-1/TRBV3-2; d_call: TRBD1; clone_size: -; j_call: TRBJ1-6; cdr3_aa: CASNSPGQRNNSPLHF; cdr3_nt: TGTGCCAGCAACTCCCCGGGACAGCGAAATAATTCACCCCTCCACTTT
v_call: TRBV29-1; d_call: TRBD1; clone_size: -; j_call: TRBJ1-4; cdr3_aa: CSVEDGRGREKLFF; cdr3_nt: TGCAGCGTTGAAGATGGCAGGGGGAGAGAAAAACTGTTTTTT
v_call: TRBV28; d_call: -; clone_size: -; j_call: TRBJ2-3; cdr3_aa: CASNATPLGGSTDTQYF; cdr3_nt: TGTGCCAGCAACGCAACCCCCCTCGGAGGGAGCACAGATACGCAGTATTTT
v_call: TRBV2; d_call: TRBD2; clone_size: -; j_call: TRBJ2-5; cdr3_aa: CATSLILRGVSQETQYF; cdr3_nt: TGTGCCACCTCCTTAATACTGCGGGGGGTTTCCCAAGAGACCCAGTACTTC
v_call: TRBV5-4; d_call: TRBD2; clone_size: -; j_call: TRBJ2-5; cdr3_aa: CASSLRTSGRKTQYF; cdr3_nt: TGTGCCAGCAGCTTGCGCACTAGCGGGAGAAAGACCCAGTACTTC
v_call: TRBV7-9; d_call: -; clone_size: -; j_call: TRBJ2-1; cdr3_aa: CASSLTSNREQFF; cdr3_nt: TGTGCCAGCAGCTTAACTAGCAACCGTGAGCAGTTCTTC
v_call: TRBV4-1; d_call: TRBD2; clone_size: once; j_call: TRBJ2-7; cdr3_aa: CASSLGGDEQYF; cdr3_nt: TGCGCCAGCAGCCTGGGGGGGGACGAGCAGTACTTC
v_call: TRBV28; d_call: TRBD1; clone_size: -; j_call: TRBJ1-1; cdr3_aa: CASSPGQVSEAFF; cdr3_nt: TGTGCCAGCAGCCCAGGACAGGTCTCTGAAGCTTTCTTT
v_call: TRBV7-9; d_call: TRBD1; clone_size: -; j_call: TRBJ1-2; cdr3_aa: CASSFPEQGADYGYTF; cdr3_nt: TGTGCCAGCAGCTTTCCGGAACAGGGGGCGGACTATGGCTACACCTTC
v_call: TRBV27; d_call: TRBD1; clone_size: -; j_call: TRBJ1-2; cdr3_aa: CASSSLGTDGGYTF; cdr3_nt: TGTGCCAGCAGTAGCTTAGGGACAGATGGTGGCTACACCTTC
v_call: TRBV10-1; d_call: -; clone_size: few; j_call: TRBJ2-1; cdr3_aa: CASSGTSYNEQFF; cdr3_nt: TGCGCCAGCTCCGGGACTTCCTACAATGAGCAGTTCTTC
v_call: TRBV11-2; d_call: -; clone_size: -; j_call: TRBJ2-3; cdr3_aa: CASSFGVDTQYF; cdr3_nt: TGTGCCAGCAGCTTCGGGGTAGATACGCAGTATTTT
v_call: TRBV5-8; d_call: TRBD2; clone_size: -; j_call: TRBJ2-3; cdr3_aa: CASRTSGSNTQYF; cdr3_nt: TGTGCCAGCAGAACTAGCGGGAGTAATACGCAGTATTTT
v_call: TRBV3-1/TRBV3-2; d_call: TRBD2; clone_size: -; j_call: TRBJ2-3; cdr3_aa: CASSYFLQRGPGSTDTQYF; cdr3_nt: TGTGCCAGCAGCTACTTCCTCCAGCGGGGCCCGGGAAGCACAGATACGCAGTATTTT
v_call: TRBV10-3; d_call: -; clone_size: -; j_call: TRBJ2-1; cdr3_aa: CAISERQPEQFF; cdr3_nt: TGTGCCATCAGTGAGAGACAACCCGAGCAGTTCTTC
v_call: TRBV7-8; d_call: -; clone_size: -; j_call: TRBJ2-1; cdr3_aa: CASSLEGGNNEQFF; cdr3_nt: TGTGCCAGCAGCTTAGAGGGGGGGAACAATGAGCAGTTCTTC